Below are 30 T cell receptor beta chains sequenced from a single sample in a study of blood T cell repertoires in COVID-19. Using immunoSEQ multiplex PCR, the repertoire was profiled, and TCRdb retains in-frame clones only, with some absent. The sample yields 150,000 to 250,000 clones, about four fifths seen once. The source material was PBMCs or T cells enriched from blood (not recorded which). These receptors originate from a man aged 35-49 years who had recovered from COVID-19.

J is TRBJ2-2 and V is TRBV4-2; possibly TRBD2 for D (6 bases). V lost 1 base to trimming and J lost 4 bases, with 16 bases between them. CDR1 LGHNA and CDR2 YNFKEQ come from the germline V gene. The CDR3 is 17 amino acids. CDR3 sequence: CASSQGGTQSLTGELFF. DNA for the CDR3: TGTGCCAGCAGCCAAGGCGGGACCCAGTCCCTCACCGGGGAGCTGTTTTTT.

The chain has TRBV14 and TRBJ1-2; maybe TRBD1 (5 bases). Germline V lookup: CDR1 SGHDN, CDR2 FVKESK. CDR3 length equals 15 residues. V dropped 4 bases and J dropped 8 bases, with 20 bases sitting between them. CDR3 in amino acids: CASSPRGGVSWGYTF. Written as DNA, the CDR3 is TGTGCCAGCAGCCCCCGGGGGGGGGTGTCTTGGGGCTACACCTTC.

This clone was found once. The V and J genes are TRBV5-1 and TRBJ2-6; possibly TRBD1 for D (5 bases). The CDR3 consists of 18 residues. V dropped 0 bases and J dropped 0 bases, with 13 bases sitting between them. Germline CDR1 and CDR2: SGHRS and YFSETQ. CDR3 residues: CASSLVGQSLSGANVLTF. DNA for the CDR3: TGCGCCAGCAGCTTGGTGGGGCAGTCTCTCTCTGGGGCCAACGTCCTGACTTTC.

V gene TRBV3-1 (or the pseudogene TRBV3-2) combines with J gene TRBJ2-5, with D perhaps matching TRBD2 (5 bases). Looked up from germline, CDR1 is LGHDT and CDR2 is YNNKEL (reference sequence). V lost 7 bases and J 4 bases, leaving 16 bases between the germline ends. This CDR3 contains 14 residues. The CDR3 DNA is TGTGCCAGCACTCGTCCGGGGTCAGGAGAGACCCAGTACTTC. As protein: CASTRPGSGETQYF.

This sequence joins TRBV6-5 and TRBJ1-1; 11 bases line up with TRBD1. CDR3 length: 12 amino acids. V trimming: 6 bases; J trimming: 9 bases; junction bases outside the gene matches: 3. Germline-derived CDR1 and CDR2 are MNHEY and SVGAGI. This chain's CDR3 is CASSRDRGKAFF. CDR3 coding DNA: TGTGCCAGCAGCCGGGACAGGGGGAAAGCTTTCTTT.

About this clone: The junction departs from the called germline gene at one end, perhaps through a read error. This chain links TRBV5-3 with TRBJ2-2; 11 bases map to TRBD2. TRBV5-3 is an ORF for which the function is uncertain. CDR3 length: 17 amino acids. The CDR3 protein is CARSPGPSGGQRRGAVF. Here the CDR3 DNA reads TGTGCCAGAAGCCCTGGGCCTAGCGGGGGGCAACGGCGGGGAGCTGTTTTT.

V is TRBV29-1 and J is TRBJ1-2; 7 bases align to TRBD1. The CDR3 consists of 13 residues. In germline, CDR1 is SQVTM, CDR2 ANQGSEA. The junction had 5 bases not matched to a gene; V was cut back by 4 bases and J by 3 bases. The CDR3 region is CSVGQGGDYGYTF. CDR3 in DNA: TGCAGCGTTGGACAGGGAGGAGACTATGGCTACACCTTC.

The V and J genes are TRBV7-9 and TRBJ1-2; TRBD1 matches 7 bases. This CDR3 contains 16 residues. The junction had 11 bases not matched to a gene; V was cut back by 5 bases and J by 2 bases. Germline assignment: CDR1 SEHNR and CDR2 FQNEAQ (reference sequence). Here the CDR3 reads CASSLPDREKNYGYTF. The CDR3 DNA follows: TGTGCCAGCAGCCTGCCTGACAGGGAAAAGAACTATGGCTACACCTTC. Full variable domain (outside the CDR3, taken from reference TRBV7-9 and TRBJ1-2): DTGVSQNPRHKITKRGQNVTFRCDPISEHNRLYWYRQTLGQGPEFLTYFQNEAQLEKSRLLSDRFSAERPKGSFSTLEIQRTEQGDSAMYLCASSLPDREKNYGYTFGSGTRLTVV.

This clone was found a few times. This chain joins TRBV5-6 and TRBJ2-3; TRBD1 matches at 7 bases. CDR1 is SGHDT and CDR2 is YYEEEE in the germline V gene. V shed 3 bases and J 4 bases; nucleotides not matched to a gene: 2. The CDR3 consists of 13 residues. The DNA for the CDR3 is TGTGCCAGCAGCTCTACAGGGGCAGATACGCAGTATTTT. Translation gives CASSSTGADTQYF.

The chain is built from TRBV29-1 and TRBJ2-7, with D tentatively TRBD2 (6 bases). The length of the CDR3 is 12 residues. The V and J ends lost 8 bases and 2 bases respectively, with 13 bases between them. Germline CDR1 reads SQVTM; CDR2 reads ANQGSEA. CDR3 sequence reads: CSYRGNTYEQYF. The DNA for the CDR3 is TGCAGCTACCGGGGGAATACCTACGAGCAGTACTTC.

The chain uses TRBV4-1 and TRBJ2-3; 8 nucleotides agree with TRBD2. CDR3 length: 17 amino acids. The germline CDR1 and CDR2 sequences are MGHRA and YSYEKL. Germline trimming cut 2 bases from V and 1 base from J; bases unmatched to any gene: 8. The CDR3 bases are TGCGCCAGCAGCCAAACCGGGCTAGCGGGTGGCACAGATACGCAGTATTTT. It specifies CASSQTGLAGGTDTQYF.

To note about this clone: The sample carries other DNA sequences with the same CDR3. The CDR3 DNA reads as TGTGCCAGCAGTGCAACAGAGAACTATGGCTACACCTTC. It codes for CASSATENYGYTF. The genes are TRBV2 and TRBJ1-2; D unresolved. V was trimmed by 4 bases and J by 2 bases, leaving 8 bases between them. The CDR3 contains 13 residues. Germline-derived CDR1 and CDR2 are SNHLY and FYNNEI.

The rearrangement uses TRBV29-1 and TRBJ1-1; D not certain. Germline-derived CDR1 and CDR2 are SQVTM and ANQGSEA. The length of the CDR3 is 12 residues. The ends were cut back, 4 bases at V and 6 bases at J, with 12 bases in the middle. The CDR3 protein is CSVGRRNAEAFF. CDR3 coding DNA: TGCAGCGTTGGGCGGCGAAACGCTGAAGCTTTCTTT.

The chain carries TRBV5-1 and TRBJ1-2; D unclear. The CDR3 is 15 amino acids. CDR1 is SGHRS, CDR2 YFSETQ, per germline. The V gene lost 2 bases and the J gene lost 0 bases, with 11 bases spanning the gap. The CDR3: CASSFNSGTNYGYTF. DNA of the CDR3: TGCGCCAGCAGCTTTAATAGCGGTACTAACTATGGCTACACCTTC.

J is TRBJ1-1 and V is TRBV5-1; no clear D gene. CDR1 is SGHRS and CDR2 is YFSETQ in the germline V gene. Trimming pared 0 bases from V and 8 bases from J, leaving 8 bases between. The CDR3 is made up of 12 amino acids. This CDR3 reads CASSLAAGEAFF. As DNA, the CDR3 is TGCGCCAGCAGCTTGGCGGCCGGGGAAGCTTTCTTT.

The chain joins TRBV19 to TRBJ1-1; D is unclear. The CDR3 loop spans 13 amino acids. Trimming took 6 bases from V and 3 from J, leaving 11 bases between them. Germline CDR1 is LNHDA and CDR2 is SQIVND (reference sequence). The CDR3 region is CASRGGRDTEAFF. The CDR3 region has the DNA TGTGCCAGTAGAGGAGGTAGGGACACTGAAGCTTTCTTT.

The chain links TRBV6-1 to TRBJ1-1; 7 bases are a match to TRBD1. Germline V CDR1 and CDR2: MNHNS, SASEGT. The CDR3 runs to 14 residues. The junction had 6 bases not matched to a gene; V was cut back by 3 bases and J by 5 bases. CDR3 residues: CASSEYRGRTEAFF. CDR3 nucleotide sequence: TGTGCCAGCAGTGAGTACAGGGGTAGGACTGAAGCTTTCTTT.

V is TRBV2 and J is TRBJ1-1, with D possibly matching TRBD1 (6 bases). Looked up from germline, CDR1 is SNHLY and CDR2 is FYNNEI. The CDR3 length is 14 residues. V was trimmed by 4 bases and J by 4 bases, leaving 13 bases between them. In nucleotides, the CDR3 is TGTGCCAGCAGTGGGGACACCGCGGCCACTGAAGCTTTCTTT. Amino acids: CASSGDTAATEAFF.

This clone was detected ten times or more. This chain links TRBV11-3 with TRBJ2-1, with TRBD1 as a possible D gene (5 bases). The V gene's germline CDR1 is SGHNT and CDR2 YENEEA. The CDR3 runs 12 residues. V dropped 4 bases and J dropped 7 bases, with 8 bases sitting between them. The CDR3 DNA reads as TGTGCCAGCAGCTCCAGGGTGAATGAGCAGTTCTTC. Residues: CASSSRVNEQFF.

This clone was picked up one time. The V gene is TRBV5-8, the J gene TRBJ1-1, with TRBD1 matching 9 bases. CDR1 SGHTS and CDR2 YDEGEE come from the germline V gene. J gave up 0 bases and V 3 bases, and 3 bases lay outside the gene matches. The CDR3 length is 15 residues. CDR3 nucleotides: TGTGCCAGCAGCTACGGACAGGGGATGAACACTGAAGCTTTCTTT. It is translated as CASSYGQGMNTEAFF.

The V gene is TRBV6-2 or TRBV6-3, the J gene TRBJ2-1; TRBD2 matches at 10 bases. The germline CDR1 and CDR2 sequences are MNHEY and SVGEGT. CDR3 length: 15 amino acids. Losses at the gene ends were 6 bases for V and 2 bases for J; bases not matched to a gene: 4. The CDR3, as DNA: TGTGCCAGCAGCCATAGCGGGGGGCCCTACAATGAGCAGTTCTTC. Its translation: CASSHSGGPYNEQFF.

The chain carries TRBV2 and TRBJ2-3, with D possibly TRBD2 on 6 matching bases. From germline, CDR1 is SNHLY and CDR2 FYNNEI. This CDR3 region has 18 residues. V lost 6 bases and J lost 2, with 24 bases in between. The CDR3 coding sequence is TGTGCCAGCAGGTTTCCATTGGCGGGGCCAATTCTCACAGATACGCAGTATTTT. Amino acids: CASRFPLAGPILTDTQYF.

The genes are TRBV2 and TRBJ2-7, with D perhaps matching TRBD2 (7 bases). CDR3 length: 15 amino acids. Per germline, CDR1 SNHLY and CDR2 FYNNEI. Trimming removed 6 bases from V and 0 bases from J, with 15 bases in between. CDR3 nucleotide sequence: TGTGCCAGCAGGGAGGGGGGGACCTTCTCCTACGAGCAGTACTTC. Protein: CASREGGTFSYEQYF.

The CDR3: CASSLRRGGSYEQYF. Written as DNA, the CDR3 is TGTGCCAGCAGTTTACGGCGGGGGGGATCCTACGAGCAGTACTTC. This sequence joins TRBV27 and TRBJ2-7; 9 bases are a match to TRBD2. CDR1 MNHEY and CDR2 SMNVEV come from the germline V gene (reference sequence). The CDR3 has 15 residues. Losses at the gene ends were 2 bases for V and 1 base for J; bases not matched to a gene: 3.

The rearrangement joins TRBV29-1 to TRBJ1-2; TRBD1 aligns across 9 bases. CDR3 length: 12 residues. Germline CDR1 reads SQVTM; CDR2 reads ANQGSEA. Trimming at V came to 6 bases and at J to 8 bases, leaving 7 bases not matched to a gene. The CDR3 bases are TGCAGCGTATGGGACAGGGTAGGAGGCTACACCTTC. Protein product: CSVWDRVGGYTF.

CDR3 region: CASSFWVGQPQHF. Here the CDR3 DNA reads TGTGCCAGCAGTTTTTGGGTGGGCCAGCCCCAGCATTTT. The genes are TRBV12-3 or TRBV12-4 and TRBJ1-5; D gene ambiguous. This CDR3 has 13 amino acids. Trimming shortened V by 3 bases and J by 7 bases, and 10 bases separated the two germline ends.

This rearrangement joins TRBV30 to TRBJ1-1; D not resolved. From germline, CDR1 is GTSNPN and CDR2 SVGIG (reference sequence). V was pared by 1 base and J by 1 base, with 7 bases between. The CDR3 is 13 residues long. CDR3 amino acids: CAWSERANTEAFF. In DNA form, the CDR3 reads TGTGCCTGGAGTGAGAGGGCGAACACTGAAGCTTTCTTT.

The V and J genes are TRBV6-5 and TRBJ1-1; TRBD1 matches 8 bases. J gave up 3 bases and V 6 bases, and 3 bases lay outside the gene matches. CDR1 is MNHEY, CDR2 SVGAGI, per germline. The CDR3 covers 13 residues. The chain's CDR3 is CASSPGGYTEAFF. The CDR3 nucleotides read TGTGCCAGCAGCCCAGGGGGCTACACTGAAGCTTTCTTT.

The rearrangement uses TRBV29-1 and TRBJ2-7; TRBD1 matches 8 bases. V shed 5 bases and J 2 bases; nucleotides not matched to a gene: 5. The CDR3 length is 13 residues. The V gene's germline CDR1 is SQVTM and CDR2 ANQGSEA. The CDR3 DNA reads TGCAGCGTTAAGGACAGGGCACCCTACGAGCAGTACTTC. Protein product: CSVKDRAPYEQYF.

The chain couples TRBV15 to TRBJ1-2; 8 positions agree with TRBD1. Trimming took 5 bases from V and 4 from J; bases not matched to a gene: 9. The germline gives CDR1 LNHNV, CDR2 YYDKDF (reference sequence). CDR3 length: 15 residues. CDR3: CATSEDRAWIYGYTF. CDR3 in DNA: TGTGCCACCAGCGAGGACAGGGCATGGATCTATGGCTACACCTTC. Looking up the rest from reference TRBV15 and TRBJ1-2 gives the full variable domain: DAMVIQNPRYQVTQFGKPVTLSCSQTLNHNVMYWYQQKSSQAPKLLFHYYDKDFNNEADTPDNFQSRRPNTSFCFLDIRSPGLGDTAMYLCATSEDRAWIYGYTFGSGTRLTVV.